This T cell receptor beta chain was retrieved from a study of cytotoxic CD8 clonotypes in ibrutinib-treated CLL. Profiling relied on immunoSEQ multiplex PCR, and the TCRdb table lists in-frame clones only, not all of them. In the table there are more than 200,000 clones, roughly 77% of which are singletons. The germline V gene encodes CDR1 LNHDA and CDR2 SQIVND (reference sequence). The CDR3 totals 12 residues. The V gene lost 10 bases and the J gene lost 4 bases, with 11 bases spanning the gap. This TCR derives from a human donor with chronic lymphocytic leukemia. The chain employs TRBV19 and TRBJ1-3; D is perhaps TRBD1 (5 bases). Specimen: PBMCs, collected after 12 months of ibrutinib treatment. CDR3 amino acids: CAIQGSGNTIYF. For the CDR3, the DNA is TGTGCCATTCAGGGATCCGGAAACACCATATATTTT.